This is a list of T cell receptor beta chains from one sample in a study of T cells in Graves' hyperthyroidism and ophthalmopathy. One entry per CDR3 protein, called by TCRdb with MiXCR from the multiplex PCR reads. The sample records fewer than 650,000 distinct CDR3 sequences, roughly 14% being singletons. Material: blood. These receptor sequences come from a woman aged 40 to 50 with Graves' ophthalmopathy. CDR3s include the opening cysteine and the closing phenylalanine or tryptophan. A D gene is named only where the DNA matches it firmly. The listing skips clone size in some rows; elsewhere it reads once, few, many or a size class.

D	J	size	V	CDR3	DNA
-	TRBJ1-2	many	TRBV12-3/TRBV12-4	CASSFSSSNYGYTF	TGTGCCAGCAGTTTTAGTTCTTCTAACTATGGCTACACCTTC
TRBD1	TRBJ2-7	many	TRBV19	CASSGSGTGSYEQYF	TGTGCCAGTAGCGGATCCGGGACAGGTTCCTACGAGCAGTACTTC
-	TRBJ1-6	few	TRBV11-2	CASSLLRDSPLHF	TGTGCCAGCAGCTTATTGAGGGATTCACCCCTCCACTTT
TRBD2	TRBJ2-2	-	TRBV7-2	CASRISGSGTGELFF	TGTGCCAGCAGAATTAGCGGGAGTGGAACCGGGGAGCTGTTTTTT
TRBD1	TRBJ1-5	-	TRBV9	CASSATTGPHQPQHF	TGTGCCAGCAGCGCCACGACAGGGCCCCATCAGCCCCAGCATTTT
TRBD1	TRBJ1-3	-	TRBV2	CASSLKQGSAGNTIYF	TGTGCCAGCAGTCTCAAACAGGGGTCTGCTGGAAACACCATATATTTT
TRBD2	TRBJ2-3	many	TRBV6-1	CASSPSGGTDTQYF	TGTGCCAGCAGTCCTAGCGGGGGCACAGATACGCAGTATTTT
TRBD1	TRBJ1-2	-	TRBV28	CASSFSRGSYGYTF	TGTGCCAGCAGTTTCTCCAGGGGGTCCTATGGCTACACCTTC
-	TRBJ1-2	many	TRBV6-1	CASTEGGYTF	TGTGCCAGCACTGAGGGGGGCTACACCTTC
TRBD2	TRBJ2-7	-	TRBV28	CASSPLGLAGYEQYF	TGTGCCAGCAGTCCTCTGGGACTAGCGGGATACGAGCAGTACTTC
TRBD2	TRBJ2-7	many	TRBV11-3	CASSLGAGATYEQYF	TGTGCCAGCAGCTTAGGTGCGGGAGCAACCTACGAGCAGTACTTC
-	TRBJ1-2	many	TRBV30	CASTSTVTYGYTF	TGTGCCTCCACTTCGACGGTTACCTATGGCTACACCTTC
TRBD1	TRBJ2-7	many	TRBV19	CASSYPGQGDEQYF	TGTGCCAGTAGTTATCCGGGACAGGGGGACGAGCAGTACTTC
-	TRBJ2-5	-	TRBV7-9	CASSLMGGSETQYF	TGTGCCAGCAGCTTAATGGGTGGTTCCGAGACCCAGTACTTC
TRBD1	TRBJ2-5	many	TRBV11-2	CASSLRPPGTGKGETQYF	TGTGCCAGCAGCTTACGACCCCCCGGGACAGGGAAAGGAGAGACCCAGTACTTC
-	TRBJ1-5	-	TRBV2	CASSEIIGGGQPQHF	TGTGCCAGCAGTGAGATTATAGGGGGGGGGCAGCCCCAGCATTTT
-	TRBJ1-6	many	TRBV27	CASSVRENNSPLHF	TGTGCCAGCAGCGTCCGGGAGAATAATTCACCCCTCCACTTT
-	TRBJ2-7	many	TRBV10-3	CAISAQGTSYEQYF	TGTGCCATCAGTGCTCAGGGGACATCCTACGAGCAGTACTTC
-	TRBJ2-7	many	TRBV9	CASSVEAERLTYEQYF	TGTGCCAGCAGCGTAGAAGCTGAGCGGCTGACCTACGAGCAGTACTTC
-	TRBJ2-7	many	TRBV11-2	CASSSSDTYEQYF	TGTGCCAGCAGCTCCTCGGACACCTACGAGCAGTACTTC
-	TRBJ2-7	many	TRBV28	CASSRGIPYEQYF	TGTGCCAGCAGCCGCGGGATTCCCTACGAGCAGTACTTC
-	TRBJ1-2	few	TRBV6-1	CASSMTSDHSYGYTF	TGTGCCAGCAGCATGACCTCTGACCATTCCTATGGCTACACCTTC
-	TRBJ2-7	few	TRBV20-1	CSAEGGDSYEQYF	TGCAGTGCTGAGGGGGGGGACTCCTACGAGCAGTACTTC